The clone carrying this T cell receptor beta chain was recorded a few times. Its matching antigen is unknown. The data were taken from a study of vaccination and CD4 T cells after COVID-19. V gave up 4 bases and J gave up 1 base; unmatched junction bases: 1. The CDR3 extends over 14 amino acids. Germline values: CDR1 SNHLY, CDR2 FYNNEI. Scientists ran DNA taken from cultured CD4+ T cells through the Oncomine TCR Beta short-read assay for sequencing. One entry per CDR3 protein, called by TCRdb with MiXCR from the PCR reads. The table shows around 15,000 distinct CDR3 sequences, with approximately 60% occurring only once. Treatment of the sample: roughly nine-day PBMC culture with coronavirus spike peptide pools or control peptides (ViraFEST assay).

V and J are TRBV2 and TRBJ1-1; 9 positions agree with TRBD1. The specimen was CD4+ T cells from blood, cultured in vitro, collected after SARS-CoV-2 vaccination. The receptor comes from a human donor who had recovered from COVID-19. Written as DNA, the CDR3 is TGTGCCAGCAGTGTGGGACAGGGGAACACTGAAGCTTTCTTT. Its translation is CASSVGQGNTEAFF.